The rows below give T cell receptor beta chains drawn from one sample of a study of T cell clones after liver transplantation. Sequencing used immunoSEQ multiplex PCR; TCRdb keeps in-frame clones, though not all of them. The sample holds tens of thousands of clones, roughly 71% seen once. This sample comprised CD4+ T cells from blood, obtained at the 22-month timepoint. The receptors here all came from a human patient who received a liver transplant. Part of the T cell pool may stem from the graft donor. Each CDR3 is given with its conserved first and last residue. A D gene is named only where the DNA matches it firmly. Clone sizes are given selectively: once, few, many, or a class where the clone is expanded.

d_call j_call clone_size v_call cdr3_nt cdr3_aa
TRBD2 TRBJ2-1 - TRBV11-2 TGTGCCAGCGGCACTAGCGGGGGGCAGGTTGAGCAGTTCTTC CASGTSGGQVEQFF
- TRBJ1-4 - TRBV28 TGTGCCAGCAGCCCCCACAGCGCAACTAATGAAAAACTGTTTTTT CASSPHSATNEKLFF
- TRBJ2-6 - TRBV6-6 TGTGCCAATAAAAACCCTGGGGCCAACGTCCTGACTTTC CANKNPGANVLTF
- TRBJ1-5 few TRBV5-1 TGCGCCAGCAGCCCGGTCGGGGGCGGCAATCAGCCCCAGCATTTT CASSPVGGGNQPQHF
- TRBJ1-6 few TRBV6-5 TGTGCCAGCAGTTACGGTAGCTCCTATAATTCACCCCTCCACTTT CASSYGSSYNSPLHF
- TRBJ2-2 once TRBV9 TGTGCCAGCAGCGTAGGGACAGAAGCGAACACCGGGGAGCTGTTTTTT CASSVGTEANTGELFF
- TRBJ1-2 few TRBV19 TGTGCCAGTAGTATAGGAGGACTTAACTATGGCTACACCTTC CASSIGGLNYGYTF
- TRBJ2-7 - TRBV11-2 TGTGCCAGCAGCTTAAATCACTACGAGCAGTACTTC CASSLNHYEQYF
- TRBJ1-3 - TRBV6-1 TGTGCCAGTGTGAGTTCTGGAAACACCATATATTTT CASVSSGNTIYF
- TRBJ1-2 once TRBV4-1 TGCGCCAGCAGCCAAGACTGGGGGGTTCATTATGGCTACACCTTC CASSQDWGVHYGYTF
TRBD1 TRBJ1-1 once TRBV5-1 TGCGCCAGCAGCCAAACCAGGGGGCCGGGGGGGACTGAAGCTTTCTTT CASSQTRGPGGTEAFF
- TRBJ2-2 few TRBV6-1 TGTGCCAGCAGCGAGGGACGGGTTGGCGGGGAGCTGTTTTTT CASSEGRVGGELFF
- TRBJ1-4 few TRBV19 TGTGCCAGTAGCAAGGGATCCGGTAATGAAAAACTGTTTTTT CASSKGSGNEKLFF
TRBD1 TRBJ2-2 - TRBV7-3 TGTGCCAGCAGATTCGGACAGGGGGCAGCCGGGGAGCTGTTTTTT CASRFGQGAAGELFF
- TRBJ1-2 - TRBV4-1 TGCGCCAGCAGCCAAGACGAACGGGCGGACGCCGCCTATGGCTACACCTTC CASSQDERADAAYGYTF
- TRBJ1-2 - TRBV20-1 TGCAGTGCAACCCTCAGGGAGGGCTACACCTTC CSATLREGYTF
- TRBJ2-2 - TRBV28 TGTGCCAGCTCCGACAACACCGGGGAGCTGTTTTTT CASSDNTGELFF
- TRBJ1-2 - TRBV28 TGTGCCAGCAGTCCGCCTGGACAGAACTATGGCTACACCTTC CASSPPGQNYGYTF
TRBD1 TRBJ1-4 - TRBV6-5 TGTGCCAGCAGTTATTCGATACAGGGGCGGAGTGAAAAACTGTTTTTT CASSYSIQGRSEKLFF
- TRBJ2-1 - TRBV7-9 TGTGCCAGCAGCTTAGCGGAAGGGTTTAGCTCCTACAATGAGCAGTTCTTC CASSLAEGFSSYNEQFF
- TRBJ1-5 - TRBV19 TGTGCCAGTAGTATAGTCAGGAATTCTATAAGCAATCAGCCCCAGCATTTT CASSIVRNSISNQPQHF
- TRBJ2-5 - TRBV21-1 TGTGCCAGCAGCGAACGACAGCGCCAAGAGACCCAGTACTTC CASSERQRQETQYF
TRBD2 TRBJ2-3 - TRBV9 TGTGCCAGCAGCGTAGTGGGCGGGGGGGCAGGAGATACGCAGTATTTT CASSVVGGGAGDTQYF
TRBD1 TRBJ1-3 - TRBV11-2 TGTGCCAGCAGCCCGGACAGGGGAGACACCATATATTTT CASSPDRGDTIYF
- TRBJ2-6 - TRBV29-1 TGCAGCGTTGCCCGGGACGTTGACTCTGGGGCCAACGTCCTGACTTTC CSVARDVDSGANVLTF
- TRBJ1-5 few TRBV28 TGTGCCAGCGCTGGCAGCGGGGGCAATCAGCCCCAGCATTTT CASAGSGGNQPQHF
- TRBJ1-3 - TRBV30 TGTGCCTGGAAAGGTACGGTTTCTGGAAACACCATATATTTT CAWKGTVSGNTIYF
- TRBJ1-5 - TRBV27 TGTGCCAGCAGTTTATCGCAGGGGATCCTGCCCCAGCATTTT CASSLSQGILPQHF
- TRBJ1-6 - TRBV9 TGTGCCAGCAGCGTAGGACCGGCTCGTTCACCCCTCCACTTT CASSVGPARSPLHF
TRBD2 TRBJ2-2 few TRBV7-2 TGTGCCAGCACGCAACAAGCGGGGGGGAACACCGGGGAGCTGTTTTTT CASTQQAGGNTGELFF
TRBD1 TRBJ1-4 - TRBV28 TGTGCCAGCCGGACAGGGGGCGGGGAAAAACTGTTTTTT CASRTGGGEKLFF
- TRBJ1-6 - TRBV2 TGTGCCAGCAGGGAAGGGATGACCAATTCACCCCTCCACTTT CASREGMTNSPLHF
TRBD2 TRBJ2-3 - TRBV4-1 TGCGCCAGCAGCCCCATTGGACAGCGGGGGAAGGCAGATACGCAGTATTTT CASSPIGQRGKADTQYF
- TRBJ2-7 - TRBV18 TGTGCCAGCTCACCAGCTGATCCGGCAGGCTACGAGCAGTACTTC CASSPADPAGYEQYF
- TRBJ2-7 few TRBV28 TGTGCCAGCAGAACTAGGGGTGGAACCTACGAGCAGTACTTC CASRTRGGTYEQYF
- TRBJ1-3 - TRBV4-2 TGTGCCAGCAGCCAAGGGGGATCGCTCACTGGAAACACCATATATTTT CASSQGGSLTGNTIYF
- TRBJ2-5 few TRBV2 TGTGCCAGCCAGAGGACGGCAGGCCAAGAGACCCAGTACTTC CASQRTAGQETQYF
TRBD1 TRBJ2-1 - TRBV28 TGTGCCAGCATTACCCCGTGGACAGGGGGAACTCCCAATGAGCAGTTCTTC CASITPWTGGTPNEQFF
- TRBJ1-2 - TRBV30 TGTGCCTGGAGTAGGGTCCTTACAGGCCGGGGCTACACCTTC CAWSRVLTGRGYTF
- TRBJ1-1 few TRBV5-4 TGTGCCAGCAGCCCACGGGGGAAGAACACTGAAGCTTTCTTT CASSPRGKNTEAFF
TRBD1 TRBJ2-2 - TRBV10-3 TGTGCCAGCGACAGGGGACTCGCGAACACCGGGGAGCTGTTTTTT CASDRGLANTGELFF
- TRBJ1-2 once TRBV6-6 TGTGCCAGCAGTTGGGACTCAATTAGTTCTAACTATGGCTACACCTTC CASSWDSISSNYGYTF
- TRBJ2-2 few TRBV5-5 TGTGCCAGCAGCTTGGGGGGCCCGGGGTCCGGGGAGCTGTTTTTT CASSLGGPGSGELFF
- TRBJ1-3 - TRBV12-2 - CASRSTHEVASGNTIYF
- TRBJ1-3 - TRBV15 TGTGCCACCAGCAGAGAGCTGGGATCTGGAAACACCATATATTTT CATSRELGSGNTIYF
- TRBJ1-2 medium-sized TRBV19 TGTGCCAGTAGTACGCCTCGCGCGGGGGCTGATGGCTACACCTTC CASSTPRAGADGYTF
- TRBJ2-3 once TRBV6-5 TGTGCCAGCAGTTCGGAGGGGGCAGGAGGGAAAGATACGCAGTATTTT CASSSEGAGGKDTQYF
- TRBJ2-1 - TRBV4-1 TGCGCCAGCAGCCAAGAGCCGGGACAGCAGTTCTTC CASSQEPGQQFF
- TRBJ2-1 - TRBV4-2 TGTGCCAGCAGCCAAGATGCGGGGGCCCACAATGAGCAGTTCTTC CASSQDAGAHNEQFF
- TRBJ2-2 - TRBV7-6 TGTGCCAGCAGCTTAAGTTATGGGGATCTGAGCACCGGGGAGCTGTTTTTT CASSLSYGDLSTGELFF
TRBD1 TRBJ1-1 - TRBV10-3 TGTGCCATCGGCCCGGCGGGACAGGGGAGCACTGAAGCTTTCTTT CAIGPAGQGSTEAFF
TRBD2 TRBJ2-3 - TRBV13 TGTGCCAGCAGCTTAGCAGGCGGGGGGCTGACATATACGCAGTATTTT CASSLAGGGLTYTQYF
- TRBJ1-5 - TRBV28 TGTGCCAGCAGTTTAGGGACCGCCGGGCCAGACAATCAGCCCCAGCATTTT CASSLGTAGPDNQPQHF
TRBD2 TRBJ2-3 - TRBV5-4 TGTGCCAGCAGCTTGACGGGGGGATTCACAGATACGCAGTATTTT CASSLTGGFTDTQYF
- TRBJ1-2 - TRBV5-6 TGTGCCAGCAGCTTGGAAACTTCCTATGGCTACACCTTC CASSLETSYGYTF